This T cell receptor (beta chain) is drawn from a study of blood T cell repertoires in COVID-19. Study details: Collection of acute and convalescent COVID-19 samples took place in the United States, Italy and Spain. In each case, the material was cDNA or gDNA derived from T cells, B-cell-depleted T cells, or PBMCs.

Germline V gene sequence: CDR1 SNHLY, CDR2 FYNNEI. The CDR3 length is 15 residues. V dropped 4 bases and J dropped 4; count of bases not matched to a gene: 7. Source study methods: By means of reference gene primer amplification, nucleated cell counts were estimated. Only in-frame clones appear in the TCRdb table, and some are missing; sequencing was by immunoSEQ multiplex PCR. D and trimming come from the DNA, and the V and J calls and clone size come from that table. The repertoire holds 57,000 or so clones, with roughly 90% as singletons. The TCR comes from a woman between 45 and 65 years old with active or convalescent COVID-19. The rearrangement joins TRBV2 to TRBJ2-1; 7 positions match TRBD1. The material sequenced was peripheral blood. The CDR3 here is CASSVDRDTYNEQFF. CDR3 DNA sequence: TGTGCCAGCAGTGTAGACAGGGATACTTACAATGAGCAGTTCTTC.